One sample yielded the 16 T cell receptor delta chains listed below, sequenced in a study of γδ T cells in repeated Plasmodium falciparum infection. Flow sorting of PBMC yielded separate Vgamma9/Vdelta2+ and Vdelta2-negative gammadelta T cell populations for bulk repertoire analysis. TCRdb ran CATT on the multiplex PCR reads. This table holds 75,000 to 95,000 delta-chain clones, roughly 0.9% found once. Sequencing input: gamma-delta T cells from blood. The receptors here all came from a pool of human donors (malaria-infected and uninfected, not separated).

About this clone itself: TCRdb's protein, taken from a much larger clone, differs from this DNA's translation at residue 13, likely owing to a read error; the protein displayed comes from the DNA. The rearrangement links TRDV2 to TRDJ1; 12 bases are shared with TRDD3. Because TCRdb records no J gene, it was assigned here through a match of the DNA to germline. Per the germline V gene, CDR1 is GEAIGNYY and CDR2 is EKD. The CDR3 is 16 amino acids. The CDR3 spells CACDDITGGYTDELIF. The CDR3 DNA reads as TGTGCCTGTGACGACATTACTGGGGGATACACCGATGAACTCATCTTT.

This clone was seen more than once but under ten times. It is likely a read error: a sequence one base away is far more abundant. This CDR3 is CALGELCLRNAPTHGETDKLIF. CDR3 coding DNA: TGTGCTCTTGGGGAACTTTGTCTACGTAACGCTCCTACGCACGGGGAGACCGATAAACTCATCTTC. No J gene was assigned, while the V gene was called as TRDV1; TRDD3 is the table's D call, not checked against the DNA. The V gene's germline CDR1 is TSWWSYY and CDR2 QGS. CDR3 size: 22 residues.

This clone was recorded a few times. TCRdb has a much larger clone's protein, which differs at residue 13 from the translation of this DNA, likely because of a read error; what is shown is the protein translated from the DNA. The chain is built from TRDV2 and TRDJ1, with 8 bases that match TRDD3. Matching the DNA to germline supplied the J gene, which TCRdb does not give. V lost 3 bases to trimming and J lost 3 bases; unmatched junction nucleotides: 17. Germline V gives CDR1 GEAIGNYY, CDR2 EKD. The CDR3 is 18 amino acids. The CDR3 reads CACDLLGGPLEYADKLIF. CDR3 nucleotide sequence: TGTGCCTGTGACTTACTGGGGGGTCCTTTGGAGTACGCCGATAAACTCATCTTT.

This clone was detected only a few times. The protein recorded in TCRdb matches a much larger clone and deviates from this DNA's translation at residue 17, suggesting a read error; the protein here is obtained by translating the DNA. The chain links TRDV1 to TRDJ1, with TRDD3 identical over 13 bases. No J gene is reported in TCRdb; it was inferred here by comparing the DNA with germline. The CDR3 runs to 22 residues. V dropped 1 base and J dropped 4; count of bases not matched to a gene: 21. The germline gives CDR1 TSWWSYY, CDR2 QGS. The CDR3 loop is CALGEPYVGTYTGGYADDKLIF. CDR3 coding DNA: TGTGCTCTTGGGGAACCATACGTTGGAACCTATACTGGGGGATACGCTGACGATAAACTCATCTTT.

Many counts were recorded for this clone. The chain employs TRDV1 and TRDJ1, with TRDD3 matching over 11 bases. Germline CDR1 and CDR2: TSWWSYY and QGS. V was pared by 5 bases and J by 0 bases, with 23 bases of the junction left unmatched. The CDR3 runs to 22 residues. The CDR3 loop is CALGPLKDFLTNWGINTDKLIF. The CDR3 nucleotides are TGTGCTCTTGGGCCTCTTAAGGACTTCCTAACGAACTGGGGGATAAACACCGATAAACTCATCTTT.

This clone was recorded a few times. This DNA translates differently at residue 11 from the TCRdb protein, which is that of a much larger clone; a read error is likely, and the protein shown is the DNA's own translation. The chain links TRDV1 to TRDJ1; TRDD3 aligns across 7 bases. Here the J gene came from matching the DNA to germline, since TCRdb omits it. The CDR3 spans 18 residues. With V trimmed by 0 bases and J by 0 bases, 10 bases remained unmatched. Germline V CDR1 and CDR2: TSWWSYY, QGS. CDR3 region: CALGELPVGDGYTDKLIF. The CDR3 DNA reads TGTGCTCTTGGGGAACTTCCGGTGGGGGACGGCTACACCGATAAACTCATCTTT.

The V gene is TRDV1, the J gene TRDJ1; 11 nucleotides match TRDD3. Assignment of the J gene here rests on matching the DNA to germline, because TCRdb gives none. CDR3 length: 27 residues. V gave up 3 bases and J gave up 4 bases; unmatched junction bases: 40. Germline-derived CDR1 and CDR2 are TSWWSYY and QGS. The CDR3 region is CALGEVVGGAYDGERVRFWGILDKLIF. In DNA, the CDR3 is TGTGCTCTTGGGGAGGTAGTCGGCGGCGCCTACGACGGTGAGCGAGTTAGGTTCTGGGGGATACTCGATAAACTCATCTTT.

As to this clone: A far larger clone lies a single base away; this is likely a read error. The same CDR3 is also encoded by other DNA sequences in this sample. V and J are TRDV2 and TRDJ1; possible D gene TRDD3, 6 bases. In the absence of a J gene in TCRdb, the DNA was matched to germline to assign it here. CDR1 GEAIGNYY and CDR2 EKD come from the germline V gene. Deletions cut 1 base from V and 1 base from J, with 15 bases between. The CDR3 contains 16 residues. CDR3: CACDTGIYRITDKLIF. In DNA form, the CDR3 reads TGTGCCTGTGACACGGGGATTTATAGAATCACCGATAAACTCATCTTT.

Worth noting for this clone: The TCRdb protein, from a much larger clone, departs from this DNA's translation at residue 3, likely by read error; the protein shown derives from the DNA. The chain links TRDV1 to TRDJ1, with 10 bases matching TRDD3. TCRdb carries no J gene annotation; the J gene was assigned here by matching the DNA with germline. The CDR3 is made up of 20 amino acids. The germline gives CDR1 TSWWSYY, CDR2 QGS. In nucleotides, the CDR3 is TGTGCTCATGGGAACCCCCAACCTATCTGGGGGATATCGGGAGGCGATAAACTCATCTTT. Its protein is CAHGNPQPIWGISGGDKLIF.

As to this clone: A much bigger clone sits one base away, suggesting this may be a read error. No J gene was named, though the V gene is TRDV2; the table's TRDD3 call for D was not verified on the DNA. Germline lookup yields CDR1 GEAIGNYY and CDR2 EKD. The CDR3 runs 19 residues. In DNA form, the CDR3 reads TGTGCCTGTGACACCGTACGTGGGCCGGGAGGGGATACCGACGATAAGCTCATCTTT. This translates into CACDTVRGPGGDTDDKLIF.

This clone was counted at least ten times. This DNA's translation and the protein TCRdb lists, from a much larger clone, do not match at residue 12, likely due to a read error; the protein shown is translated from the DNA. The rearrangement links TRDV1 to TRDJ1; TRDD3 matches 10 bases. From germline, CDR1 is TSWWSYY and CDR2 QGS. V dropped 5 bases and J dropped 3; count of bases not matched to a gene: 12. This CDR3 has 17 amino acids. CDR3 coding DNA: TGTGCTCTTGGGAGGGATTGGGGGATACTAGACGCCGATAAACTCATCTTT. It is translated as CALGRDWGILDADKLIF.

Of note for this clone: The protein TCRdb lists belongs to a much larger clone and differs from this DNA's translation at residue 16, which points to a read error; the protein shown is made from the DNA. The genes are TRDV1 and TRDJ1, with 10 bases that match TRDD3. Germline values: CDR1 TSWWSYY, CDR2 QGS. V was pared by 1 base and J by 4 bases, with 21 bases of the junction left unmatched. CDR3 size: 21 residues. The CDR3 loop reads CALGERSYFGGLGDRLDKLIF. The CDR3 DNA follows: TGTGCTCTTGGGGAACGCTCCTACTTTGGGGGACTGGGGGATCGCCTCGATAAACTCATCTTT.

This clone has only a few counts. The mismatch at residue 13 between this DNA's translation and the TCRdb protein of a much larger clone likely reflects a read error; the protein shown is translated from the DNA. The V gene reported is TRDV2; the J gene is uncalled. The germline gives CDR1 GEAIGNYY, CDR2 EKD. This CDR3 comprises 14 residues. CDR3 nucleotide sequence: TGTGCCTGTGACACCGTAATGTACACCGATAAACTCACCTTT. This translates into CACDTVMYTDKLTF.

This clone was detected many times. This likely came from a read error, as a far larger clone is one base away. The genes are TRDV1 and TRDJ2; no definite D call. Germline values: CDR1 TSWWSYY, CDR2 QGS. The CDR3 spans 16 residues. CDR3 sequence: CALGVRGPWITAKLFF. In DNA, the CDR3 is TGTGCTCTTGGGGTCCGTGGACCGTGGATTACAGCAAAACTCTTCTTT.

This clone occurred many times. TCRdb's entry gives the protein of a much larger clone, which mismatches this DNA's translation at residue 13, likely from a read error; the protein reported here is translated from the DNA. CDR3 region: CACDTLPLGDHNADKLIF. CDR3 in DNA: TGTGCCTGTGACACGCTCCCACTGGGGGACCACAACGCCGATAAACTCATCTTT. The chain is built from TRDV2 and TRDJ1, with 9 bases aligning to TRDD3. Matching the DNA to germline supplied the J gene, which TCRdb does not give. The CDR3 is made up of 18 amino acids. Trimming removed 1 base from V and 3 bases from J; junction bases left unmatched: 14. The V gene's germline CDR1 is GEAIGNYY and CDR2 EKD.

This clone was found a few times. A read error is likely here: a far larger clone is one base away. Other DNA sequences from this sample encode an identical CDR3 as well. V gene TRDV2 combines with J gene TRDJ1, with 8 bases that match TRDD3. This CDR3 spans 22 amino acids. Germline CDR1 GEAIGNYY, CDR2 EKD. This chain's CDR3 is CACDTDEGSQSTGGAYTDKLIF. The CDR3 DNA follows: TGTGCCTGTGACACCGACGAAGGAAGTCAGAGTACTGGGGGGGCCTACACTGATAAACTCATCTTT.